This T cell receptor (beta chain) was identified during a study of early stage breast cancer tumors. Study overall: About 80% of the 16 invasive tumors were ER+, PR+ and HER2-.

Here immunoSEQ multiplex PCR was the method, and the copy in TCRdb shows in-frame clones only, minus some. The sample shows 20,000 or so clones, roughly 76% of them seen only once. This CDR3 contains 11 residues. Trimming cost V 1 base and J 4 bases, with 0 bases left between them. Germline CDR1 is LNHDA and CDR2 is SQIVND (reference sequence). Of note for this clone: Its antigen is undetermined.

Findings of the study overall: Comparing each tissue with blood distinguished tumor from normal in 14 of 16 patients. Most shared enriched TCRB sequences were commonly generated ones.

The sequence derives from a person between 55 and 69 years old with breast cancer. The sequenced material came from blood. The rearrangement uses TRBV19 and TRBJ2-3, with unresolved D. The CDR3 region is CASSIADTQYF. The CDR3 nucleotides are TGTGCCAGTAGTATAGCAGATACGCAGTATTTT.